A selection of T cell receptor beta chains follows, all from one sample in a study of vaccination and CD4 T cells after COVID-19. Which antigens these TCRs recognize remains unknown. TCRdb reprocessed the PCR reads with MiXCR, giving one entry per CDR3 protein. The repertoire holds 12,000 or so distinct CDR3 sequences, with 44% as singletons. Input material: CD4+ T cells from blood, cultured in vitro. The source of these receptors is a human donor who had recovered from COVID-19. Both conserved end residues are part of each CDR3. The order of the fields is clone size, J gene, V gene, CDR3 protein. The listing skips clone size in some rows; elsewhere it reads once, few, many or a size class.

clone_size: .
j_call: TRBJ2-3
v_call: TRBV25-1
cdr3_aa: CASSATDTQYF

clone_size: .
j_call: TRBJ2-4
v_call: TRBV24-1
cdr3_aa: CATSDRTGGGNIQYF

clone_size: few
j_call: TRBJ1-2
v_call: TRBV27
cdr3_aa: CASSSAGTLYGYTF

clone_size: few
j_call: TRBJ2-5
v_call: TRBV10-2
cdr3_aa: CASRVDRGVQETQYF

clone_size: .
j_call: TRBJ1-2
v_call: TRBV20-1
cdr3_aa: CSAIQGVYGYTF

clone_size: .
j_call: TRBJ1-1
v_call: TRBV6-5
cdr3_aa: CASSYSYNRGNTEAFF

clone_size: .
j_call: TRBJ1-1
v_call: TRBV18
cdr3_aa: CASSPPGQGAYTEAFF

clone_size: .
j_call: TRBJ2-2
v_call: TRBV7-2
cdr3_aa: CASSLASGGTGELFF

clone_size: .
j_call: TRBJ1-5
v_call: TRBV19
cdr3_aa: CASSHDMGSNQPQHF

clone_size: .
j_call: TRBJ2-7
v_call: TRBV7-8
cdr3_aa: CASSPSYEQYF

clone_size: .
j_call: TRBJ2-5
v_call: TRBV6-5
cdr3_aa: CASSYPRTSGRAETQYF

clone_size: .
j_call: TRBJ2-1
v_call: TRBV6-1
cdr3_aa: CASRKTGQQRAGVGSYNEQFF

clone_size: .
j_call: TRBJ1-2
v_call: TRBV27
cdr3_aa: CASSSGFRQTYGYTF

clone_size: .
j_call: TRBJ1-2
v_call: TRBV10-3
cdr3_aa: CAISEQPGSAGGYGYTF

clone_size: .
j_call: TRBJ1-1
v_call: TRBV19
cdr3_aa: CATSKTGEVGAFF

clone_size: .
j_call: TRBJ1-2
v_call: TRBV5-1
cdr3_aa: CASSLVGRPGGYTF